These T cell receptor beta chains were read from a single sample in a study of shared clonotypes between healthy human individuals. The method was immunoSEQ multiplex PCR; TCRdb's version includes in-frame clones alone and lacks a portion of them. Here the sample spans a few million clones, around 90% being singletons. Sequencing was done on a sample of naive CD4+ T cells from PBMCs. The receptors shown here come from a young man in good health. Some clones in this sample may be carry-over from other donors' samples. The CDR3 runs from the conserved cysteine through the conserved F or W. The order of the fields is J gene, clone size, D gene, V gene, CDR3 length, CDR3 DNA, CDR3 protein. D genes are given only for firm matches. Some rows have no size entry. The others give once, few or many, or a class for an expanded clone.

J gene: TRBJ1-2
clone size: -
D gene: -
V gene: TRBV2
CDR3 length: 13
CDR3 DNA: TGTGCCAGCAGGGGGGTGGTAAACTATGGCTACACCTTC
CDR3 protein: CASRGVVNYGYTF

J gene: TRBJ1-1
clone size: -
D gene: -
V gene: TRBV28
CDR3 length: 13
CDR3 DNA: TGTGCCAGCAGTTTAGGAGGGAACACTGAAGCTTTCTTT
CDR3 protein: CASSLGGNTEAFF

J gene: TRBJ1-1
clone size: -
D gene: -
V gene: TRBV7-3
CDR3 length: 14
CDR3 DNA: TGTGCCAGCAGCTTAAATGTTGGGAACACTGAAGCTTTCTTT
CDR3 protein: CASSLNVGNTEAFF

J gene: TRBJ1-3
clone size: -
D gene: -
V gene: TRBV19
CDR3 length: 13
CDR3 DNA: TGTGCCACCTGCCAGGTGGCCGGAAACACCATATATTTT
CDR3 protein: CATCQVAGNTIYF

J gene: TRBJ1-4
clone size: -
D gene: -
V gene: TRBV5-1
CDR3 length: 12
CDR3 DNA: TGCGCCAGCAAGATATCCGGGGAAAAACTGTTTTTT
CDR3 protein: CASKISGEKLFF

J gene: TRBJ2-2
clone size: -
D gene: -
V gene: TRBV29-1
CDR3 length: 15
CDR3 DNA: TGCAGCGTCAAACATGTCGTGGGGGGCAGGGAGGAGCTGTTTTTT
CDR3 protein: CSVKHVVGGREELFF

J gene: TRBJ2-2
clone size: few
D gene: -
V gene: TRBV28
CDR3 length: 11
CDR3 DNA: TGTGCCAGCAGTTTGACCGGGGAGCTGTTTTTT
CDR3 protein: CASSLTGELFF

J gene: TRBJ1-2
clone size: -
D gene: -
V gene: TRBV28
CDR3 length: 14
CDR3 DNA: TGTGCCAGCAGTCGCAGGGCGATTCTAGATGGCTACACCTTC
CDR3 protein: CASSRRAILDGYTF

J gene: TRBJ2-5
clone size: -
D gene: TRBD2
V gene: TRBV4-2
CDR3 length: 18
CDR3 DNA: TGTGCCAGCAGCCAACCGGGACTAGCGGGAGGAAAGGGAGAGACCCAGTACTTC
CDR3 protein: CASSQPGLAGGKGETQYF

J gene: TRBJ2-5
clone size: -
D gene: -
V gene: TRBV6-6
CDR3 length: 15
CDR3 DNA: TGTGCCAGCAGTTACGGCTCAGGGGCGGGAGAGACCCAGTACTTC
CDR3 protein: CASSYGSGAGETQYF

J gene: TRBJ1-1
clone size: -
D gene: -
V gene: TRBV5-1
CDR3 length: 17
CDR3 DNA: TGCGCCAGCAGCTTGCTCTCCTCCGATACAGTGAACACTGAAGCTTTCTTT
CDR3 protein: CASSLLSSDTVNTEAFF

J gene: TRBJ1-2
clone size: -
D gene: -
V gene: TRBV5-1
CDR3 length: 12
CDR3 DNA: TGCGCCAGCAGCTCTAACAGGGTGAGCTACACCTTC
CDR3 protein: CASSSNRVSYTF

J gene: TRBJ2-7
clone size: -
D gene: -
V gene: TRBV5-1
CDR3 length: 14
CDR3 DNA: TGCGCCAGCAGCTTGGCGCAGGACCCCTACGAGCAGTACTTC
CDR3 protein: CASSLAQDPYEQYF

J gene: TRBJ1-6
clone size: -
D gene: -
V gene: TRBV7-3
CDR3 length: 16
CDR3 DNA: TGTGCCAGCAGCCCAAGTTCTGCGGGGTATAATTCACCCCTCCACTTT
CDR3 protein: CASSPSSAGYNSPLHF

J gene: TRBJ1-1
clone size: few
D gene: -
V gene: TRBV28
CDR3 length: 12
CDR3 DNA: TGTGCCAGCAGTTTAGTCGTGACTGAAGCTTTCTTT
CDR3 protein: CASSLVVTEAFF

J gene: TRBJ1-1
clone size: few
D gene: TRBD1
V gene: TRBV19
CDR3 length: 14
CDR3 DNA: TGTGCCAGTAGTATCACAGGGGTGAACACTGAAGCTTTCTTT
CDR3 protein: CASSITGVNTEAFF

J gene: TRBJ1-5
clone size: -
D gene: -
V gene: TRBV6-1
CDR3 length: 17
CDR3 DNA: TGTGCCAGCAGAGAAATAAGGACAGAACTTAGCAATCAGCCCCAGCATTTT
CDR3 protein: CASREIRTELSNQPQHF

J gene: TRBJ2-1
clone size: -
D gene: -
V gene: TRBV9
CDR3 length: 15
CDR3 DNA: TGTGCCAGCGGCAATGGGGGGCGACCCCGGCAGGAGCAGTTCTTC
CDR3 protein: CASGNGGRPRQEQFF

J gene: TRBJ2-3
clone size: -
D gene: TRBD1
V gene: TRBV7-3
CDR3 length: 13
CDR3 DNA: TGTGCCAGCTCCAGGGGGCCCACAGATACGCAGTATTTT
CDR3 protein: CASSRGPTDTQYF

J gene: TRBJ2-7
clone size: -
D gene: TRBD2
V gene: TRBV7-2
CDR3 length: 15
CDR3 DNA: TGTGCCAGCAGCTTAGAGGGGGGACTAGCGGGAGGAAGGGCCTTC
CDR3 protein: CASSLEGGLAGGRAF